This passage covers 17 T cell receptor beta chains from one sample sequenced in a study of immune evolution from preneoplasia to lung adenocarcinoma. Clones were read by immunoSEQ multiplex PCR, and TCRdb kept only the in-frame ones, dropping some. The sample holds tens of thousands of clones, over 75% seen once. Sequencing was done on a sample of FFPE invasive lung adenocarcinoma tissue. The receptors derive from a person aged 60 to 70 with lung adenocarcinoma.

J is TRBJ2-3 and V is TRBV6-5; TRBD2 is a possible D gene (6 bases). The ends were cut back, 7 bases at V and 0 bases at J, with 14 bases in the middle. The germline V gene has CDR1 MNHEY and CDR2 SVGAGI. The CDR3 is 15 amino acids. The CDR3, as DNA: TGTGCCAGCAAAGGGACTCCCCTTAGCACAGATACGCAGTATTTT. It translates to CASKGTPLSTDTQYF.

The chain joins TRBV15 to TRBJ2-3; D ambiguous. Trimming took 1 base from V and 4 from J, leaving 6 bases between them. CDR3 length equals 13 residues. Germline V gene sequence: CDR1 LNHNV, CDR2 YYDKDF (reference sequence). CDR3 coding DNA: TGTGCCACCAGCAGAGCAGGTCCAGATACGCAGTATTTT. This translates into CATSRAGPDTQYF.

This chain links TRBV2 with TRBJ1-2, with unresolved D. CDR1 and CDR2 from the germline V gene are SNHLY and FYNNEI. The V end was cut by 5 bases, the J end by 5 bases, with 9 bases between. This CDR3 has 12 amino acids. The CDR3 bases are TGTGCCAGCAGTTCACAGAGTTATGGCTACACCTTC. It specifies CASSSQSYGYTF. The variable domain in full, completed from reference TRBV2 and TRBJ1-2, reads EPEVTQTPSHQVTQMGQEVILRCVPISNHLYFYWYRQILGQKVEFLVSFYNNEISEKSEIFDDQFSVERPDGSNFTLKIRSTKLEDSAMYFCASSSQSYGYTFGSGTRLTVV.

This chain uses TRBV5-4 with TRBJ2-2; D possibly matches TRBD1 or TRBD2 (5 bases each). The CDR3 spans 16 residues. Germline CDR1 SGHNT, CDR2 YYREEE (reference sequence). Trimming shortened V by 4 bases and J by 4 bases, and 17 bases separated the two germline ends. The CDR3 loop reads CASSAGTLLSTGELFF. CDR3 sequence (DNA): TGTGCCAGCAGCGCTGGGACCCTGCTTAGCACCGGGGAGCTGTTTTTT.

The chain joins TRBV7-8 to TRBJ2-3; D is unclear. Trimming pared 1 base from V and 5 bases from J, leaving 16 bases between. In germline, CDR1 is SGHVS, CDR2 FQNEAQ. The CDR3 has 16 residues. CDR3 nucleotides: TGTGCCAGCAGCTTAGAGGGCGAGTCCCTCGGAGATACGCAGTATTTT. Protein sequence: CASSLEGESLGDTQYF.

The rearrangement uses TRBV5-4 and TRBJ2-3; 7 bases map to TRBD1. This CDR3 region has 16 residues. The J segment lost 4 bases and the V segment lost 0 bases, leaving 8 bases of the junction unmatched. CDR1 and CDR2 from the germline V gene are SGHNT and YYREEE (reference sequence). Here the CDR3 DNA reads TGTGCCAGCAGCTTGGGGACCGACAGGGCCGCAGATACGCAGTATTTT. This codes for CASSLGTDRAADTQYF.

The chain combines TRBV7-2 with TRBJ2-1; no reliable D call. The CDR3 has 14 residues. The germline gives CDR1 SGHTA, CDR2 FQGNSA. V shed 7 bases and J shed 2 bases, with 12 bases lying between them. The CDR3 region has the DNA TGTGCCAGCACACCCCAATATGCCTACAATGAGCAGTTCTTC. It translates to CASTPQYAYNEQFF.

The chain's CDR3 is CASSSRSGREKTQYF. CDR3 nucleotides: TGTGCCAGCAGCTCCCGTAGCGGGAGGGAGAAGACCCAGTACTTC. The chain carries TRBV9 and TRBJ2-5, with TRBD2 matching 11 bases. CDR3 length: 15 residues. J gave up 6 bases and V 4 bases, and 8 bases lay outside the gene matches. Germline V lookup: CDR1 SGDLS, CDR2 YYNGEE.

The chain is built from TRBV4-1 and TRBJ1-6; the D is unclear. CDR3 length: 15 amino acids. Per the germline V gene, CDR1 is MGHRA and CDR2 is YSYEKL. With 0 bases removed from V and 7 bases from J, the gap between germline ends came to 10 bases. The CDR3 here is CASSQERTVNSPLHF. CDR3 in DNA: TGCGCCAGCAGCCAAGAGAGAACAGTAAATTCACCCCTCCACTTT.

The gene calls are TRBV7-2 and TRBJ2-3; 9 nucleotides match TRBD2. The CDR3 length is 13 residues. V gave up 5 bases and J gave up 14 bases; unmatched junction bases: 11. CDR1 is SGHTA and CDR2 is FQGNSA in the germline V gene. The CDR3: CASSPSLGGRAYF. Written as DNA, the CDR3 is TGTGCCAGCAGCCCTTCCCTTGGCGGGAGGGCGTATTTT.

The chain recombines TRBV7-2 with TRBJ2-1; tentative D call: TRBD1 (7 bases). V lost 3 bases and J lost 12, with 18 bases in between. Germline values: CDR1 SGHTA, CDR2 FQGNSA. This CDR3 contains 14 residues. The CDR3 coding sequence is TGTGCCAGCAGCTTTGGGCAGGGGGGTATGGGGCAGTTCTTC. Translating it yields CASSFGQGGMGQFF. Supplemented by reference TRBV7-2 and TRBJ2-1, the full variable domain reads GAGVSQSPSNKVTEKGKDVELRCDPISGHTALYWYRQSLGQGLEFLIYFQGNSAPDKSGLPSDRFSAERTGGSVSTLTIQRTQQEDSAVYLCASSFGQGGMGQFFGPGTRLTVL.

The chain combines TRBV28 with TRBJ2-7; TRBD1 matches at 8 bases. The CDR3 spans 15 residues. Germline V gene sequence: CDR1 MDHEN, CDR2 SYDVKM. V shed 8 bases and J 2 bases; nucleotides not matched to a gene: 11. CDR3 in amino acids: CASFKEGTGTYEQYF. CDR3 bases: TGTGCCAGCTTCAAAGAAGGGACAGGTACCTACGAGCAGTACTTC.

This chain joins TRBV7-2 and TRBJ1-5, with 9 bases that match TRBD1. Per germline, CDR1 SGHTA and CDR2 FQGNSA. This CDR3 has 21 residues. The V gene end was trimmed by 0 bases and the J gene end by 3 bases; junction bases not matched to a gene: 18. The CDR3 DNA is TGTGCCAGCAGCTTAGCTATAAACCGGGACAGGGAAAGGGGAAACAATCAGCCCCAGCATTTT. Translating it yields CASSLAINRDRERGNNQPQHF.

In its sample, this clone was seen once. The chain uses TRBV28 and TRBJ1-5, with D perhaps matching TRBD1 (5 bases). Germline V CDR1 and CDR2: MDHEN, SYDVKM. The CDR3 sequence is 16 residues long. Trimming cost V 3 bases and J 6 bases, with 18 bases left between them. CDR3 sequence (DNA): TGTGCCAGCAGTTTCCTCCGGGGAGAGGGGCGTCAGCCCCAGCATTTT. It encodes CASSFLRGEGRQPQHF.

The CDR3: CASSIQASTDTQYF. The CDR3 DNA reads TGTGCCAGTAGTATCCAGGCTAGCACAGATACGCAGTATTTT. The chain employs TRBV19 and TRBJ2-3, with D unresolved. The germline V gene encodes CDR1 LNHDA and CDR2 SQIVND (reference sequence). The CDR3 consists of 14 residues. V was trimmed by 3 bases and J by 0 bases, leaving 7 bases between them.

CDR3 DNA: TGTGCCAGCAAATACCCGAGTCTGACTAGCGGGTACCAAGAGACCCAGTACTTC. Protein product: CASKYPSLTSGYQETQYF. The chain is built from TRBV7-3 and TRBJ2-5; 10 positions match TRBD2. CDR1 SGHTA and CDR2 FQGTGA come from the germline V gene. J lost 0 bases, V lost 7 bases, and 14 bases had no gene match. The CDR3 runs 18 residues.

The chain links TRBV4-2 to TRBJ2-3; no firm D call. In germline, CDR1 is LGHNA, CDR2 YNFKEQ. V shed 5 bases and J shed 0 bases, with 9 bases lying between them. The length of the CDR3 is 14 residues. This chain's CDR3 is CASSRTASTDTQYF. CDR3 bases: TGTGCCAGCAGCAGAACGGCCAGCACAGATACGCAGTATTTT.